This T cell receptor (beta chain) is drawn from a study of blood T cell repertoires in COVID-19. Study summary: T cells, B-cell-depleted T cells, or PBMCs supplied cDNA or gDNA.

The CDR3 consists of 12 residues. J was trimmed by 11 bases and V by 6 bases; bases with no gene match: 9. Per germline, CDR1 MNHEY and CDR2 SVGAGI. Across about two dozen US areas, participants ranged in age from about 18 to 89 years. Two consecutive negative NP/OP PCR tests, clearance, or resolved symptoms defined Cohort 3 recovery. This clone was found once. Libraries were prepared by immunoSEQ multiplex PCR; TCRdb keeps only in-frame clonotypes and omits some of them. The table records some 170,000 clones, around 83% of them present only once. The sequence was collected from a man aged 50 or older who had recovered from COVID-19. The sequenced sample was PBMCs or T cells enriched from blood (not recorded which). V is TRBV6-5 and J is TRBJ1-1; 7 bases are shared with TRBD1. Here the CDR3 DNA reads TGTGCCAGCAGCACCGGACAGGAAAGGGCTTTCTTT. Translation: CASSTGQERAFF.